This entry lists 16 T cell receptor beta chains sequenced from one sample in a study of cytomegalovirus exposure and HLA in healthy donors. The PCR ran on 60 Vbeta and 13 Jbeta primers. The table came from immunoSEQ multiplex PCR; TCRdb's copy has only in-frame clones and leaves some out. The data show 100,000 or so clones, about 75% seen once. The sample was PBMCs. The receptors were gathered from a man aged 25-40 years in good health and CMV-seropositive.

This clone was seen repeatedly, ten times or more. V and J are TRBV7-2 and TRBJ2-5, with 7 positions matching TRBD1. V shed 4 bases and J 5 bases; nucleotides not matched to a gene: 7. Germline assignment: CDR1 SGHTA and CDR2 FQGNSA. CDR3 size: 14 residues. The CDR3 loop reads CASSSGTVWETQYF. CDR3 in DNA: TGTGCCAGCAGCTCCGGGACAGTGTGGGAGACCCAGTACTTC.

The rearrangement uses TRBV5-1 and TRBJ2-5, with D tentatively TRBD1 (5 bases). Matching the DNA end better, TRBJ2-7 makes the J call doubtful. Germline CDR1 SGHRS, CDR2 YFSETQ. This CDR3 is 16 amino acids long. The CDR3 region is CASSFPADRPGYEQYF. As DNA, the CDR3 is TGCGCCAGCAGCTTTCCGGCTGACAGACCAGGCTACGAGCAGTACTTC.

The V and J genes are TRBV14 and TRBJ1-3; 10 bases agree with TRBD1. J was trimmed by 2 bases and V by 4 bases; bases with no gene match: 17. CDR3 length: 20 residues. Germline values: CDR1 SGHDN, CDR2 FVKESK. The CDR3 DNA is TGTGCCAGCAGCCGCAGGGACAGGGGCCTCGACTGGCAGACTGGAAACACCATATATTTT. This gives the protein CASSRRDRGLDWQTGNTIYF. Looking up the rest from reference TRBV14 and TRBJ1-3 gives the full variable domain: EAGVTQFPSHSVIEKGQTVTLRCDPISGHDNLYWYRRVMGKEIKFLLHFVKESKQDESGMPNNRFLAERTGGTYSTLKVQPAELEDSGVYFCASSRRDRGLDWQTGNTIYFGEGSWLTVV.

This chain joins TRBV6-6 and TRBJ2-7; weak D call: TRBD2 (5 bases). CDR1 and CDR2 from the germline V gene are MNHNY and SVGAGI (reference sequence). With 0 bases removed from V and 0 bases from J, the gap between germline ends came to 9 bases. The CDR3 totals 15 residues. The chain's CDR3 is CASSYSAVSSYEQYF. The DNA of the CDR3 is TGTGCCAGCAGTTACTCAGCGGTGAGCTCCTACGAGCAGTACTTC.

By share of the sample, this clone is medium-sized (0.01 to 0.1%). The chain links TRBV6-4 to TRBJ2-6; D is perhaps TRBD2 (6 bases). This CDR3 contains 15 residues. Trimming took 4 bases from V and 4 from J, leaving 11 bases between them. CDR1 MRHNA and CDR2 SNTAGT come from the germline V gene. The chain's CDR3 is CASSVGGQGANVLTF. CDR3 sequence (DNA): TGTGCCAGCAGTGTAGGAGGGCAAGGGGCCAACGTCCTGACTTTC.

The genes are TRBV6-1 and TRBJ2-3; D may be TRBD1 (5 bases). The germline CDR1 and CDR2 sequences are MNHNS and SASEGT. V gave up 1 base and J gave up 4 bases, with 12 bases separating them. The CDR3 runs 15 residues. CDR3 DNA sequence: TGTGCCAGCAGTGAAGGTCTCAGGGCGGCAGATACGCAGTATTTT. Translating it yields CASSEGLRAADTQYF.

This clone was detected a few times. In nucleotides, the CDR3 is TGTGCCAGCAGTTACGGCAGGGGGTTCGGTGAAGCTTTCTTT. It yields the protein CASSYGRGFGEAFF. V is TRBV6-5 and J is TRBJ1-1; 7 bases are a match to TRBD1. This CDR3 is built from 14 residues. V shed 2 bases and J 7 bases; nucleotides not matched to a gene: 7. Germline V gene sequence: CDR1 MNHEY, CDR2 SVGAGI.

The chain couples TRBV5-5 to TRBJ2-2, with 8 nucleotides matching TRBD2. The CDR3 runs to 16 residues. Germline V gene lookup returns CDR1 SGHKS and CDR2 YYEKEE (reference sequence). Trimming took 0 bases from V and 6 from J; bases not matched to a gene: 7. The CDR3 spells CASSLAGGLGPGELFF. DNA for the CDR3: TGTGCCAGCAGCTTGGCGGGGGGACTAGGTCCCGGGGAGCTGTTTTTT.

This clone was detected only once. DNA of the CDR3: TGTGCCACCAGCAGAGGAGGCTCCTATAATTCACCCCTCCACTTT. It specifies CATSRGGSYNSPLHF. The chain has TRBV15 and TRBJ1-6, with D unclear. Between the trimmed V and J ends, which lost 1 base and 0 bases, there was a span of 4 bases. The CDR3 totals 15 residues. Germline V gene lookup returns CDR1 LNHNV and CDR2 YYDKDF (reference sequence).

This clone was detected once. The chain joins TRBV19 to TRBJ1-5; D might be TRBD1 (5 bases). The CDR3 spans 15 residues. Germline loops: CDR1 LNHDA, CDR2 SQIVND (reference sequence). Trimming left V 4 bases short and J 5 bases short, with 15 bases between. CDR3 sequence reads: CASSKGSPRDQPQHF. The CDR3 DNA sequence: TGTGCCAGTAGTAAGGGGTCCCCCAGGGATCAGCCCCAGCATTTT.

As concerns this clone: This specimen includes other DNA sequences encoding the same CDR3. This chain uses TRBV10-2 with TRBJ1-5; D is undetermined. Trimming took 5 bases from V and 4 from J, leaving 9 bases between them. The CDR3 length is 13 residues. Germline V gives CDR1 WSHSY, CDR2 SAAADI. In nucleotides, the CDR3 is TGCGCCAGCAGTATAGAGGAGAATCAGCCCCAGCATTTT. Encoded protein: CASSIEENQPQHF.

This chain uses TRBV4-2 with TRBJ2-3; TRBD2 agrees at 14 bases. V was pared by 3 bases and J by 6 bases, with 5 bases of the junction left unmatched. This CDR3 contains 16 residues. Germline V CDR1 and CDR2: LGHNA, YNFKEQ. The chain's CDR3 is CASSHRLAGGQDTQYF. The CDR3 DNA reads TGTGCCAGCAGCCATAGACTAGCGGGGGGGCAGGATACGCAGTATTTT.

V is TRBV30 and J is TRBJ2-7; D gene ambiguous. The CDR3 contains 12 residues. Germline-derived CDR1 and CDR2 are GTSNPN and SVGIG (reference sequence). V gave up 5 bases and J gave up 0 bases, with 8 bases separating them. The CDR3 DNA reads TGTGCCTGGGGGCAGGCCTCCTACGAGCAGTACTTC. Residues: CAWGQASYEQYF.

The V and J genes are TRBV6-5 and TRBJ1-5, with D possibly TRBD1 on 6 matching bases. Germline assignment: CDR1 MNHEY and CDR2 SVGAGI. The ends were cut back, 5 bases at V and 4 bases at J, with 9 bases in the middle. This CDR3 spans 13 amino acids. The CDR3 bases are TGTGCCAGCAGTCAAACAGGGAATCAGCCCCAGCATTTT. It yields the protein CASSQTGNQPQHF.

The chain recombines TRBV7-9 with TRBJ2-3, with TRBD2 identical over 11 bases. V lost 1 base and J lost 0; bases outside the gene matches: 0. CDR1 is SEHNR and CDR2 is FQNEAQ in the germline V gene (reference sequence). This CDR3 has 16 residues. The CDR3 sequence is CASSLGLAGSTDTQYF. CDR3 nucleotide sequence: TGTGCCAGCAGCTTAGGACTAGCGGGGAGCACAGATACGCAGTATTTT.

The rearrangement uses TRBV9 and TRBJ2-5, with TRBD1 matching over 7 bases. Germline loops: CDR1 SGDLS, CDR2 YYNGEE. The J segment lost 2 bases and the V segment lost 0 bases, leaving 7 bases of the junction unmatched. This CDR3 comprises 16 residues. The DNA for the CDR3 is TGTGCCAGCAGCGTAGGTCCTGGGACAGTACAAGAGACCCAGTACTTC. This gives the protein CASSVGPGTVQETQYF.